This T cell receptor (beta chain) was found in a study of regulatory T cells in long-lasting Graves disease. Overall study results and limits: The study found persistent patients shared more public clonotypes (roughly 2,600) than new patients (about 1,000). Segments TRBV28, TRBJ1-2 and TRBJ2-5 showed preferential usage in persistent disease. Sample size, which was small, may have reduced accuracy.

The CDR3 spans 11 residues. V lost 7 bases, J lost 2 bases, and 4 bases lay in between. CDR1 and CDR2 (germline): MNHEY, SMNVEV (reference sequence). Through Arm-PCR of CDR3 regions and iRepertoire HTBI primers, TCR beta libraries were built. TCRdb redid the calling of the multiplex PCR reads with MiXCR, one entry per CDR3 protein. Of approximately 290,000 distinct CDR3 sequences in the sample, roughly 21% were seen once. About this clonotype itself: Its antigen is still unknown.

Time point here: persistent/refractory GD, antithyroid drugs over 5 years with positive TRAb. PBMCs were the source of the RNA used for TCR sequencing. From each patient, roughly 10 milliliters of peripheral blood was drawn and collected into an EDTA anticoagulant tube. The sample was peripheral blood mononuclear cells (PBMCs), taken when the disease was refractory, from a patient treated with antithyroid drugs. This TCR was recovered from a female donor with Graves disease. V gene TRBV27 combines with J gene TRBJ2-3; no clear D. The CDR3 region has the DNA TGTGCCAGCACTCACACAGATACGCAGTATTTT. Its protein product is CASTHTDTQYF.